Sequencing of this T cell receptor (beta chain) was carried out in a study of low-dose radiotherapy and immunotherapy resistance in tumors. Overall study: The fractionation for Cohort 1 was 0.5 Gy per fraction every 2 weeks, totaling 6.5 Gy. Treatment consisted of nivolumab 240 mg every two weeks and ipilimumab 1 mg/kg every six weeks, given intravenously to patients. Cyclophosphamide infusions of 200 mg/m2 came every two weeks, one day before radiation-immunotherapy.

The sample holds many counts of this clonotype. Trimming cost V 1 base and J 1 base; bases outside gene matches: 3. There are 16 residues in the CDR3. The germline V gene has CDR1 LGHDT and CDR2 YNNKEL (reference sequence). This sample's time point: before trial treatment. The authors ran around 22 PCR cycles to amplify TCRs with a constant-region primer and V-primer adapter. Each CDR3 protein gets one entry after TCRdb re-called the reads with MiXCR. The sample contains some 45,000 distinct CDR3 sequences, 10% to 15% of which appear only once. The TCR sequence derives from a female donor with ovarian cancer. The specimen was PBMCs, collected before treatment. The chain is built from TRBV3-1 and TRBJ2-3; TRBD2 agrees at 9 bases. The CDR3 nucleotides are TGTGCCAGCAGCCAAGGACTAGCGGCGGGCACAGATACGCAGTATTTT. Protein product: CASSQGLAAGTDTQYF.